This TCR beta chain is from a study of OX40 agonist ivuxolimab in advanced cancers. Study information: In three patients, partial responses were observed, one with hepatocellular carcinoma and two with cutaneous melanoma.

The method was immunoSEQ multiplex PCR; TCRdb's version includes in-frame clones alone and lacks a portion of them. The sample holds around 62,000 clones, roughly four fifths seen once. The CDR3 is 14 amino acids. Germline-derived CDR1 and CDR2 are LNHDA and SQIVND (reference sequence). V was pared by 4 bases and J by 9 bases, with 16 bases between. Here the sequenced sample was CD4+ or CD8+ T cells sorted from blood, taken in a trial of the OX40 agonist ivuxolimab. This TCR came from an adult with an advanced solid tumor such as melanoma, head and neck, liver or kidney cancer. V is TRBV19 and J is TRBJ2-1; no clear D. The CDR3 DNA reads as TGTGCCAGTAGTAAGCCCCCGGAGTATGCTGAGCAGTTCTTC. Protein product: CASSKPPEYAEQFF. Using reference TRBV19 and TRBJ2-1 for the parts outside the CDR3, the full variable domain is DGGITQSPKYLFRKEGQNVTLSCEQNLNHDAMYWYRQDPGQGLRLIYYSQIVNDFQKGDIAEGYSVSREKKESFPLTVTSAQKNPTAFYLCASSKPPEYAEQFFGPGTRLTVL.